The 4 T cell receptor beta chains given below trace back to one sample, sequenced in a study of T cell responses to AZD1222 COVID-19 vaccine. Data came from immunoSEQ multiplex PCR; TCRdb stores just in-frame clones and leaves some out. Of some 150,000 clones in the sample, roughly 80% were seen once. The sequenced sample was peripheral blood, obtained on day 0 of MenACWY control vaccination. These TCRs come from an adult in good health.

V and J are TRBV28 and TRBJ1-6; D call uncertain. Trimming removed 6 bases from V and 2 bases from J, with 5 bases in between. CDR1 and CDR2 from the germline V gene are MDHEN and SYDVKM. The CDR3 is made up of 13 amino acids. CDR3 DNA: TGTGCCAGCAGGGACGCCTATAATTCACCCCTCCACTTT. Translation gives CASRDAYNSPLHF.

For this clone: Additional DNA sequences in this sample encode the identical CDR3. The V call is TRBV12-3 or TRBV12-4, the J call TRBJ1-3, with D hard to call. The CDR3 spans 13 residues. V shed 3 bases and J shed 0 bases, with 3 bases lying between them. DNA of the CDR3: TGTGCCAGCAGTTTGAGCTCTGGAAACACCATATATTTT. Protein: CASSLSSGNTIYF.

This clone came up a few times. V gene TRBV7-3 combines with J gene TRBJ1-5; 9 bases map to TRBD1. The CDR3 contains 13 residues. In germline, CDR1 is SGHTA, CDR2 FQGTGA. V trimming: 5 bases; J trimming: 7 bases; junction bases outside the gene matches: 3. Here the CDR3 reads CASSRDREQPQHF. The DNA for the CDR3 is TGTGCCAGCAGCAGGGACAGGGAACAGCCCCAGCATTTT.

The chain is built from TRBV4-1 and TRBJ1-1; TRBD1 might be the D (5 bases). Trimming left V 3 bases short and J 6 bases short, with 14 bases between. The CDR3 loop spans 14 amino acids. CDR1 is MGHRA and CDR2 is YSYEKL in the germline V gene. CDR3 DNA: TGCGCCAGCAGCCACCCCCTGGGGGTCCCTGAAGCTTTCTTT. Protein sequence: CASSHPLGVPEAFF.